The present entry profiles one T cell receptor beta chain with its context. These data are taken from a study of neurological immune-mediated disorders. The CDR3 has 12 amino acids. V lost 0 bases to trimming and J lost 6 bases, with 6 bases between them. Germline CDR1 and CDR2: MDHEN and SYDVKM. TCRdb called the 5' RACE reads again in MiXCR, with one record for every CDR3 protein. The data show over 45,000 distinct CDR3 sequences, over 20% seen once. The TCR comes from a woman in her 70s in good health. This chain uses TRBV28 with TRBJ2-7; the D is unclear. Sample: PBMCs. The CDR3 spells CASSLWSAEQYF. For the CDR3, the DNA is TGTGCCAGCAGTTTATGGAGTGCCGAGCAGTACTTC.